This T cell receptor beta chain was captured in a study of T cell responses to AZD1222 COVID-19 vaccine (dated by TCRdb to the early 2020s). In terms of the full investigation: AZD1222 recipients given second doses at about 4 weeks or at about 12 weeks were pooled, since spike-specific TCR depth and breadth were not found to differ between the two schedules. A total of over 230 trial participants underwent TCR sequencing, of whom nearly 210 had received two doses of AZD1222 and 26 had received two doses of the MenACWY control vaccine. Trial participants were enrolled into age subgroups of 18-55, 56-69 and 70-plus years, which contained about 150, 27 and 61 TCR-sequenced participants, respectively.

The CDR3 regions of human TCRbeta chains were analyzed by immunosequencing. Concerning the study's data processing: Repertoire TCRs were matched against a reference library of SARS-CoV-2-specific TCRs generated with the MIRA antigen-specificity platform. Breadth was defined as the fraction of unique TCRs that were SARS-CoV-2-associated, and depth was defined as the fraction of total T cells that were SARS-CoV-2-associated. Using the MIRA data, every spike-specific TCR was mapped to the spike region that the TCR reacted to and assigned to either a CD4 or a CD8 class. Log10-transformed breadth and depth values were compared by one-way ANOVA with Sidak's multiple comparisons tests. Entries here come from immuneACCESS through TCRdb and include only in-frame sequences with V and J called. Some clones fail to appear in such tables; in the studies checked, an unresolved V gene covers under half of the shortfall, and the cause of the remainder is unknown. V and J calls and clone size follow that table, whereas D and trimming were derived from the DNA. The sample profile shows 80,000 or so clones; 65% to 85% of them were found once. Around 2.8% of the sample goes to the ten largest clones.

Read against the paper, the sample's time point label means: baseline before first vaccination. Vaccinee samples came from UK trials COV001 and COV002, including a single-blind randomized controlled phase 2/3 trial of AZD1222 (ChAdOx1 nCoV-19) in healthy adults. For TCRbeta chain sequencing, PBMC samples were collected from trial participants at day 0 and at day 28 after the second dose. CDR1 and CDR2 were assigned from the germline V gene as SGHDT and YYEEEE. At the junction V is shortened by 3 bases and J by 2 bases; bases outside the gene matches: 13. The CDR3 holds 18 amino acids from the cysteine to the phenylalanine. Only CDR3 DNA is held: 54 bases, read in frame from base 1. The study at large found these results: Epitopes outside the regions mutated in the B.1.351 and B.1.1.7 variants were reportedly recognized by nearly half of the unique spike-specific TCRs. Vaccine-associated CD4 TCRs spanned the whole spike protein, with dominant responses in regions 160-218 and 743-854. Spike-specific TCR breadth and depth rose significantly after two AZD1222 doses compared with day 0 and with MenACWY recipients. Because no day 14 peak-response samples were available, the repertoires could be characterized only after the peak T cell response. Conclusions about previously exposed vaccinees are limited, since just 6 or 7 AZD1222 recipients were seropositive for SARS-CoV-2 at baseline. Participants were mostly white British and included more females than males, and it was suggested by the authors that clonal diversity may have been underestimated. In the small 56-69-year group, the increase in depth fell short of significance, most likely because of low power.

As for this clone: What antigen it recognizes has not been identified. Qualities for individual bases were not recorded, and no much larger clone is one base off.

Sequences were derived from peripheral blood, sampled on day 0 of AZD1222 vaccination. The TCR was taken from an adult in good health. The rearrangement combines TRBV5-6 with TRBJ1-3, and TRBD1 matches 8 of the central bases. At the DNA level, the sequence is TGTGCCAGCAGCTCTTTGATTGGACAGGGACCCGCTGGAAACACCATATATTTT. This codes for CASSSLIGQGPAGNTIYF.